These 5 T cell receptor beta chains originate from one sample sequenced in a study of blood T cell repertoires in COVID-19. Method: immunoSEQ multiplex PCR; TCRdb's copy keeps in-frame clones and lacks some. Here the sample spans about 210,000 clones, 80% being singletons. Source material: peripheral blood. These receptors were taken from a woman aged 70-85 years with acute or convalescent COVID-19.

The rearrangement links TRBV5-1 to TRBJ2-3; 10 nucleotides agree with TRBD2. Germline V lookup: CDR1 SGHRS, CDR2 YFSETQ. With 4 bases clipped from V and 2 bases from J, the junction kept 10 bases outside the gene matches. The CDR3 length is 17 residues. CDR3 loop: CASSLRLLAGTTDTQYF. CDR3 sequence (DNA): TGCGCCAGCAGCCTACGATTACTAGCGGGGACCACAGATACGCAGTATTTT.

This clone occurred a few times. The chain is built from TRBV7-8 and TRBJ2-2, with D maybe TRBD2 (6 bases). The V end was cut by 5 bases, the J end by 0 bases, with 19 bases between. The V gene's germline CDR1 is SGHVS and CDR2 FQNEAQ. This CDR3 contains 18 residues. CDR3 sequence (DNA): TGTGCCAGCAGCCCACTTGCCTCTAGCGTCGCGAACACCGGGGAGCTGTTTTTT. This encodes CASSPLASSVANTGELFF. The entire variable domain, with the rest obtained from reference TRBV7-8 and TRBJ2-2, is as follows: GAGVSQSPRYKVAKRGQDVALRCDPISGHVSLFWYQQALGQGPEFLTYFQNEAQLDKSGLPSDRFFAERPEGSVSTLKIQRTQQEDSAVYLCASSPLASSVANTGELFFGEGSRLTVL.

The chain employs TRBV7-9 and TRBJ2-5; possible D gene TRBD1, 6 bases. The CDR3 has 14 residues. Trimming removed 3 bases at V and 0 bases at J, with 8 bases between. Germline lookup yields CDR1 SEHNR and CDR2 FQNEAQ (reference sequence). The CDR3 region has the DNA TGTGCCAGCAGCTTTGGGGGCTACCAAGAGACCCAGTACTTC. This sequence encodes CASSFGGYQETQYF.

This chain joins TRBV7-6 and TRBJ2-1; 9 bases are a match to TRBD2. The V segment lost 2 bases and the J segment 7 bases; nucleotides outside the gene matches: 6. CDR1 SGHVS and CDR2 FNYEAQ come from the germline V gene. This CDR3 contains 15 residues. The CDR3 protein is CASSLFGGGVNEQFF. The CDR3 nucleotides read TGTGCCAGCAGCTTATTTGGCGGGGGGGTTAATGAGCAGTTCTTC.

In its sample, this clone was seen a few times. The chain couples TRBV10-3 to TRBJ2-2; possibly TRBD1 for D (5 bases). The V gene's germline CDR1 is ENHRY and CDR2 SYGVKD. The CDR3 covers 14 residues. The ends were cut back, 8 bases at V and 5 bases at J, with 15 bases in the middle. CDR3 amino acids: CAIGRQGRTGELFF. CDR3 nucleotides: TGTGCCATCGGGCGGCAGGGTCGAACCGGGGAGCTGTTTTTT.